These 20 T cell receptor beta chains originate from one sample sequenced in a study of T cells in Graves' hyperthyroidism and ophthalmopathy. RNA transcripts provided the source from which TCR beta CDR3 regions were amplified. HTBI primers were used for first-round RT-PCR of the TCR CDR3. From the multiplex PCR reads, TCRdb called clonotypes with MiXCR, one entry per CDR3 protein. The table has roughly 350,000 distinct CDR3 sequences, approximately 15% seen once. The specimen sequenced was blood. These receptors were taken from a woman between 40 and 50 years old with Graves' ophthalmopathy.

This CDR3 is CGFERGVYNEQFF. The CDR3 DNA reads as TGCGGTTTTGAGAGGGGAGTCTACAATGAGCAGTTCTTC. The chain has TRBV20-1 and TRBJ2-1; D may match TRBD1 or TRBD2 (5 bases each). The CDR3 loop spans 13 amino acids. Looked up from germline, CDR1 is DFQATT and CDR2 is SNEGSKA (reference sequence).

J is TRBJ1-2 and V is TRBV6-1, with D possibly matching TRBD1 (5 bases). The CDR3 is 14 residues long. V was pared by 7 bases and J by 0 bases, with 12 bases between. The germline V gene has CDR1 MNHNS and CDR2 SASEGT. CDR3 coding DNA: TGTGCCAGCATATCAGGGTCAGCTAACTATGGCTACACCTTC. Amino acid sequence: CASISGSANYGYTF.

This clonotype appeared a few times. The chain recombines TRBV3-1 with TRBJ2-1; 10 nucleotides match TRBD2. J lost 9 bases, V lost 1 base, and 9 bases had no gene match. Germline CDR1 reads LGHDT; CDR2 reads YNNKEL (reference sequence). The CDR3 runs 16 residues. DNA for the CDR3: TGTGCCAGCAGCCAAGGTCCCAGCGGGAGGGTACTTGAGCAGTTCTTC. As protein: CASSQGPSGRVLEQFF.

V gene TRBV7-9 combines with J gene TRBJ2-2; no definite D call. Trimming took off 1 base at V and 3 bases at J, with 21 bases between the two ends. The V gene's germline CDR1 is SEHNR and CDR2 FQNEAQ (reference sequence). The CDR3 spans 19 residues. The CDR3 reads CASSLVFWAEATHTGELFF. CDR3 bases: TGTGCCAGCAGCTTAGTATTTTGGGCAGAAGCGACCCACACCGGGGAGCTGTTTTTT.

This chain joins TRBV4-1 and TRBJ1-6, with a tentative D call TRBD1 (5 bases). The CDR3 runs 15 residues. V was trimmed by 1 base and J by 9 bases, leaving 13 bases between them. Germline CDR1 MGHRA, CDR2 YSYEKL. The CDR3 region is CASSQGVRVASPLHF. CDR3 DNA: TGCGCCAGCAGCCAAGGGGTCAGGGTTGCTTCACCCCTCCACTTT.

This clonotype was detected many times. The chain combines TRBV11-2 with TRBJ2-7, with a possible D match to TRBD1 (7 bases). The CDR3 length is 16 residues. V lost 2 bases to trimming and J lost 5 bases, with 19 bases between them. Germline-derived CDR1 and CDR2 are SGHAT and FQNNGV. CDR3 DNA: TGTGCCAGCAGCTTACGCATGTCAGGGGGGAGTAACGAGCAGTACTTC. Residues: CASSLRMSGGSNEQYF.

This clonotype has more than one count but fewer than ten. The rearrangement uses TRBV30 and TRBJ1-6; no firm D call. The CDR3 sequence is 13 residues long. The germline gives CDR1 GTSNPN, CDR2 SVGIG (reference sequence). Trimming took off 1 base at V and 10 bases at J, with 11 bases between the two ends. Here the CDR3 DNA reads TGTGCCTGGAGTGAAGAGCGGGCCTCACCCCTCCACTTT. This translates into CAWSEERASPLHF.

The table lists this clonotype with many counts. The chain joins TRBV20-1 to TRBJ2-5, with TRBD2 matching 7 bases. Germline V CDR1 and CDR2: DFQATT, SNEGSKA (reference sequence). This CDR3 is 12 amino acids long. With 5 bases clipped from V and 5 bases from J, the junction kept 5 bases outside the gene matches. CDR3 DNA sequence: TGCAGTGCTGTCGGGGGGTCCGAGACCCAGTACTTC. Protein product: CSAVGGSETQYF.

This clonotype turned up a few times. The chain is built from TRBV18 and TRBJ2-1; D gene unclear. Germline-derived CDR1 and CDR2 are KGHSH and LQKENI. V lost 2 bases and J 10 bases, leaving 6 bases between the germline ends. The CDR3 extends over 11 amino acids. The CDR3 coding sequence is TGTGCCAGCTCACCAGCGACCGAGCAGTTCTTC. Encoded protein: CASSPATEQFF.

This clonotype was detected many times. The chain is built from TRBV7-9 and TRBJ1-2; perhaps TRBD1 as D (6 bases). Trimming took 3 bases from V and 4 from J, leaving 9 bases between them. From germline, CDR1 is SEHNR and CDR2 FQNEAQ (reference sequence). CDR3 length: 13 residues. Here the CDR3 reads CASSFGQSYGYTF. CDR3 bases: TGTGCCAGCAGCTTCGGACAGTCCTATGGCTACACCTTC.

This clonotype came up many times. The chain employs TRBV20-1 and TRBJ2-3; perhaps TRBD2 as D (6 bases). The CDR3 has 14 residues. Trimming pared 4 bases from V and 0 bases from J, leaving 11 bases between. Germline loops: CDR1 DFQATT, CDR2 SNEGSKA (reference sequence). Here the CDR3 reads CSAITGASTDTQYF. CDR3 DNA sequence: TGCAGTGCTATAACGGGAGCTAGCACAGATACGCAGTATTTT.

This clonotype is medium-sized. The CDR3 loop reads CASKAGEVANEQFF. The CDR3 DNA is TGTGCCAGCAAGGCGGGAGAGGTGGCGAATGAGCAGTTCTTC. This chain uses TRBV2 with TRBJ2-1; 7 nucleotides agree with TRBD2. The V gene's germline CDR1 is SNHLY and CDR2 FYNNEI. Losses at the gene ends were 7 bases for V and 7 bases for J; bases not matched to a gene: 10. The CDR3 has 14 amino acids.

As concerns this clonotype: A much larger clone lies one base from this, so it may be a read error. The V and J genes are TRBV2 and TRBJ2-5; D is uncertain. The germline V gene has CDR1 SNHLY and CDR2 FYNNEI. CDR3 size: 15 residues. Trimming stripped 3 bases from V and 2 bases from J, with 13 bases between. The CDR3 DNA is TGTGCCAGCAGTGACTTTAGGGTTATTCAAGAGACCCAGTACTTC. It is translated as CASSDFRVIQETQYF.

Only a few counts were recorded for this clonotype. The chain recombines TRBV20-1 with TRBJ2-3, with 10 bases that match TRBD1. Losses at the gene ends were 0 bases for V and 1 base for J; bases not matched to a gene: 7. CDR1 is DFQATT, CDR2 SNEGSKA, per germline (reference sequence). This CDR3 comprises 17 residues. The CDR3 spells CSARDWAGTGGTDTQYF. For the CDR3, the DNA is TGCAGTGCTAGAGATTGGGCGGGGACAGGGGGCACAGATACGCAGTATTTT.

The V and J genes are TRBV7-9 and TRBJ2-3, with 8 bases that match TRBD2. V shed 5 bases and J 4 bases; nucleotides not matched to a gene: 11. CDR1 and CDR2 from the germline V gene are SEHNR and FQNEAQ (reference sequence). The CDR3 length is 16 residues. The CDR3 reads CASSKASGGRPDTQYF. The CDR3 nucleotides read TGTGCCAGCAGCAAAGCCTCGGGAGGGCGGCCAGATACGCAGTATTTT.

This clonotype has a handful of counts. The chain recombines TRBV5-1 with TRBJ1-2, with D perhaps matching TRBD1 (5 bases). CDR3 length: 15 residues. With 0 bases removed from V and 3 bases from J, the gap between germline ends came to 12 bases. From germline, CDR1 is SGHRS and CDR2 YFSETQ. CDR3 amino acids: CASSLGGRKDYGYTF. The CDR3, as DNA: TGCGCCAGCAGCTTGGGGGGGAGAAAGGACTATGGCTACACCTTC.

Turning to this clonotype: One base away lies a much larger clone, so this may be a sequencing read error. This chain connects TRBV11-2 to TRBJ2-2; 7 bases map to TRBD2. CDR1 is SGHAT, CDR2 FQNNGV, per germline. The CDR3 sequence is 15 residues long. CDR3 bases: TGTGCCAGCAGCAAAGCCGGGACTACCTCCGGGGAGCTGCTTTTT. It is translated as CASSKAGTTSGELLF.

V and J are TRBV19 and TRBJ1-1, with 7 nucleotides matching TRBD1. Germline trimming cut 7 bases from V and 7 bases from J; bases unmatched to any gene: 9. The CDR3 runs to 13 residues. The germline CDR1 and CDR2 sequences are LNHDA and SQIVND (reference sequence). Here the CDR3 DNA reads TGTGCCAGTACCCTTCTTGGGACAGTTGAAGCTTTCTTT. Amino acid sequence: CASTLLGTVEAFF.

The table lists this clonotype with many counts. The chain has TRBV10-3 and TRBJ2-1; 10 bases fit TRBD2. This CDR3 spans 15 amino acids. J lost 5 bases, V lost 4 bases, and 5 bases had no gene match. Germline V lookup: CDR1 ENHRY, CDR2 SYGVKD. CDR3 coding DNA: TGTGCCATCAGTGGGCTAGCGGGAGTCGACAATGAGCAGTTCTTC. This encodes CAISGLAGVDNEQFF.

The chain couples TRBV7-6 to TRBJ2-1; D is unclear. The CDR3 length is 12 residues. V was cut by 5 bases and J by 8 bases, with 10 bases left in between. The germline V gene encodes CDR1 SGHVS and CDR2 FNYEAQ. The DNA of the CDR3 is TGTGCCAGCAGCGACCAAGATTATGAGCAGTTCTTC. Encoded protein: CASSDQDYEQFF.